The 10 T cell receptor beta chains in this list originate from one sample, sequenced in a study of beta chain features in type 1 diabetes. Since all of the isolated RNA was reverse transcribed, expressed TCRB transcripts were what got sequenced. Sequencing was performed with immunoSEQ multiplex PCR; in TCRdb, only in-frame clones are kept and a portion is missing. There are about 150,000 clones in the sample; around 10% occur only once, and about 2.1% lies in the top ten. The specimen sequenced was central memory CD4+ T cells from blood. These receptors were collected from a man aged 18-30 years in good health.

This clone occurred a few times. The chain joins TRBV9 to TRBJ1-4; 9 positions match TRBD1. Germline CDR1 is SGDLS and CDR2 is YYNGEE. CDR3 length: 15 residues. The V segment lost 4 bases and the J segment 5 bases; nucleotides outside the gene matches: 6. CDR3 residues: CASSPVGQGNEKLFF. The DNA of the CDR3 is TGTGCCAGCAGCCCTGTAGGACAGGGGAATGAAAAACTGTTTTTT.

This clone was seen only a few times. The chain combines TRBV6-1 with TRBJ2-7; a possible D gene is TRBD1 (5 bases). V was trimmed by 1 base and J by 7 bases, leaving 14 bases between them. Germline-derived CDR1 and CDR2 are MNHNS and SASEGT. The CDR3 runs 14 residues. The CDR3 bases are TGTGCCAGCAGTGAAGTGCTGCAGGGAAGGGAGCAGTACTTC. This gives the protein CASSEVLQGREQYF.

This clone was counted a few times. The chain links TRBV4-3 to TRBJ2-1, with a weak D call TRBD2 (5 bases). CDR1 and CDR2 (germline): LGHNA, YSLEER. Trimming took off 3 bases at V and 5 bases at J, with 11 bases between the two ends. CDR3 length: 14 amino acids. The CDR3 spells CASSQEVYDNEQFF. In DNA, the CDR3 is TGCGCCAGCAGCCAGGAGGTGTATGACAATGAGCAGTTCTTC.

This clone has more than one count but fewer than ten. V and J are TRBV7-2 and TRBJ2-5, with 9 nucleotides matching TRBD1. The V segment lost 5 bases and the J segment 5 bases; nucleotides outside the gene matches: 6. From germline, CDR1 is SGHTA and CDR2 FQGNSA. This CDR3 contains 14 residues. CDR3 loop: CASSMTGGQETQYF. In nucleotides, the CDR3 is TGTGCCAGCAGCATGACAGGGGGTCAGGAGACCCAGTACTTC.

This clone has just a few counts. This chain links TRBV5-1 with TRBJ2-2; 7 nucleotides match TRBD2. The germline V gene has CDR1 SGHRS and CDR2 YFSETQ. V was pared by 2 bases and J by 3 bases, with 7 bases of the junction left unmatched. This CDR3 is built from 16 residues. The CDR3 sequence is CASSLGSSGDTGELFF. The CDR3 coding sequence is TGCGCCAGCAGCTTAGGGTCTAGCGGAGACACCGGGGAGCTGTTTTTT.

This chain uses TRBV15 with TRBJ2-5; 8 bases line up with TRBD2. CDR3 length: 16 residues. With 0 bases clipped from V and 2 bases from J, the junction kept 5 bases outside the gene matches. Germline values: CDR1 LNHNV, CDR2 YYDKDF (reference sequence). The CDR3 reads CATSRDQPGGQETQYF. The CDR3 DNA sequence: TGTGCCACCAGCAGAGATCAACCGGGAGGGCAAGAGACCCAGTACTTC.

This clone occurred many times. The V and J genes are TRBV5-4 and TRBJ1-1; possibly TRBD1 for D (6 bases). CDR1 is SGHNT and CDR2 is YYREEE in the germline V gene (reference sequence). The CDR3 covers 13 residues. Trimming took off 7 bases at V and 4 bases at J, with 14 bases between the two ends. The CDR3 loop reads CASLGEGGTEAFF. The CDR3 DNA follows: TGTGCCAGCCTGGGGGAAGGGGGCACTGAAGCTTTCTTT.

Turning to this clone: Within the sample, other DNA sequences also encode this same CDR3. The V and J genes are TRBV28 and TRBJ1-4, with 7 bases lining up with TRBD1. The germline V gene has CDR1 MDHEN and CDR2 SYDVKM. CDR3 length equals 14 residues. Trimming removed 6 bases from V and 5 bases from J; junction bases left unmatched: 6. The CDR3 region is CASSSRGGNEKLFF. CDR3 DNA: TGTGCCAGCAGCTCCAGAGGGGGCAATGAAAAACTGTTTTTT. Drawing the rest from reference TRBV28 and TRBJ1-4, the complete variable domain is DVKVTQSSRYLVKRTGEKVFLECVQDMDHENMFWYRQDPGLGLRLIYFSYDVKMKEKGDIPEGYSVSREKKERFSLILESASTNQTSMYLCASSSRGGNEKLFFGSGTQLSVL.

This clone was recorded a few times. The chain has TRBV28 and TRBJ2-7, with TRBD2 matching over 7 bases. The CDR3 extends over 13 amino acids. Germline CDR1 and CDR2: MDHEN and SYDVKM. V lost 7 bases, J lost 2 bases, and 5 bases stayed unmatched. CDR3 sequence: CASTTGGTYEQYF. The DNA for the CDR3 is TGTGCCAGCACGACGGGGGGTACCTACGAGCAGTACTTC.

This rearrangement joins TRBV27 to TRBJ2-5; a possible D gene is TRBD2 (5 bases). The CDR3 sequence is 12 residues long. V was trimmed by 6 bases and J by 5 bases, leaving 10 bases between them. Germline V gene data show CDR1 as MNHEY and CDR2 as SMNVEV (reference sequence). The CDR3 DNA is TGTGCCAGCAGCGTTAGAGGGGAGACCCAGTACTTC. Translation: CASSVRGETQYF.